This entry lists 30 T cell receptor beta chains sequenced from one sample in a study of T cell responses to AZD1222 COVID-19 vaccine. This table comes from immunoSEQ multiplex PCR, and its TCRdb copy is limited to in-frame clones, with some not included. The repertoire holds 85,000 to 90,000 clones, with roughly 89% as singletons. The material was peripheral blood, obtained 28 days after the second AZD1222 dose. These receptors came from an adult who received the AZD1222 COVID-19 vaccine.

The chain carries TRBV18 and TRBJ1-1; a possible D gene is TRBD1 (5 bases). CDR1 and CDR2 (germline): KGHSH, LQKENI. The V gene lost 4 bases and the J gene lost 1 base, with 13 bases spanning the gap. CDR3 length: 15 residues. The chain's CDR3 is CASSQGKRGNTEAFF. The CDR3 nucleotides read TGTGCCAGCTCACAGGGGAAGAGGGGGAACACTGAAGCTTTCTTT.

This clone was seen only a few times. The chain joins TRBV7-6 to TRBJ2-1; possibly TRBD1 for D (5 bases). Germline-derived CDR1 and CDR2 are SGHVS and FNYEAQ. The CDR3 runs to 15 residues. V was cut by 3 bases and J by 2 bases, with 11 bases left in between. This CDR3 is CASSLYRTPYNEQFF. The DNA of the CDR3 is TGTGCCAGCAGCTTGTACAGGACCCCCTACAATGAGCAGTTCTTC.

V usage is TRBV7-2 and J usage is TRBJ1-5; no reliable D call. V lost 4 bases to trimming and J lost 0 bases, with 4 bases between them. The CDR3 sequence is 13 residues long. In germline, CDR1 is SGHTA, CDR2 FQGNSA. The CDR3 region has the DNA TGTGCCAGCAGCTCCAATAGCAATCAGCCCCAGCATTTT. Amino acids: CASSSNSNQPQHF.

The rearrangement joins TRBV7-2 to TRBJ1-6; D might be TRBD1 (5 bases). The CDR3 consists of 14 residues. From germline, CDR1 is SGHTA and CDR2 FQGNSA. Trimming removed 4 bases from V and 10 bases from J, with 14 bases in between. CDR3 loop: CASSSGTAFSPLHF. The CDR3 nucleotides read TGTGCCAGCAGCTCCGGGACGGCATTCTCACCCCTCCACTTT.

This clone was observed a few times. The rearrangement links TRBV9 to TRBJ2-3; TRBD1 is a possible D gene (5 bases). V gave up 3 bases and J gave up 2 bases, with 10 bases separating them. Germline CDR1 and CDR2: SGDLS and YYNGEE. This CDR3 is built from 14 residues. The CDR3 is CASSATADTDTQYF. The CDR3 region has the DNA TGTGCCAGCAGCGCGACAGCTGACACAGATACGCAGTATTTT.

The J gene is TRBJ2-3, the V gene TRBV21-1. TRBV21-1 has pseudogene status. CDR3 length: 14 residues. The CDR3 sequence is CASSKEGITDTQYF. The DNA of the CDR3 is TGTGCCAGCAGCAAAGAGGGAATTACAGATACGCAGTATTTT.

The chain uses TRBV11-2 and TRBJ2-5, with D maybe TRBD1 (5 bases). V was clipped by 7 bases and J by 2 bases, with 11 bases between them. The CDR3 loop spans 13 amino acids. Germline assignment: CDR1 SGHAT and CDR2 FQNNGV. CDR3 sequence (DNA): TGTGCCAGCACCTTTGACAGACAAGAGACCCAGTACTTC. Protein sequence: CASTFDRQETQYF.

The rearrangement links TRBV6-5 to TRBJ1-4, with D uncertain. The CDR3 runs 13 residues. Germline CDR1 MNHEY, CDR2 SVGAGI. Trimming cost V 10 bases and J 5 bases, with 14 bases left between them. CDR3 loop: CATSQTGNEKLFF. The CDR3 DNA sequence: TGTGCCACCTCACAGACGGGCAATGAAAAACTGTTTTTT.

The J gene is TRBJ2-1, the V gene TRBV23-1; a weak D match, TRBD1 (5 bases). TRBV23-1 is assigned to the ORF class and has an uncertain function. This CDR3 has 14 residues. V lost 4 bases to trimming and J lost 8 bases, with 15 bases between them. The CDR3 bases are TGCGCCAGCAGTCCCCACGGCAGGGTACATGAGCAGTTCTTC. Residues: CASSPHGRVHEQFF.

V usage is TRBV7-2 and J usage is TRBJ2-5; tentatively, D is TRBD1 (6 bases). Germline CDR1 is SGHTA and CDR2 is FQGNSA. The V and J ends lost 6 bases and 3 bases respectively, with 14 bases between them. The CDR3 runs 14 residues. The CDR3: CASSQQGSEETQYF. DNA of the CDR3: TGTGCCAGCAGTCAACAGGGTTCGGAAGAGACCCAGTACTTC.

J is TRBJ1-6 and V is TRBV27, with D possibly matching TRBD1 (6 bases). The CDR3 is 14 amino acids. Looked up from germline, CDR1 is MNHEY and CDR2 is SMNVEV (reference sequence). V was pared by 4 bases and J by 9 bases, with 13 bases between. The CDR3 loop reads CASSYSQGGSPLHF. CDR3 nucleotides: TGTGCCAGCAGTTATTCACAGGGCGGTTCACCCCTCCACTTT.

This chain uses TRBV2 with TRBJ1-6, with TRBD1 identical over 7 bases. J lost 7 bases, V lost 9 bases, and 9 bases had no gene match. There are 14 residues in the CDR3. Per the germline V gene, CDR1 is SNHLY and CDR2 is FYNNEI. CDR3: CAREPYRGNSPLHF. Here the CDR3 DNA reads TGTGCCAGGGAACCCTACAGGGGAAATTCACCCCTCCACTTT.

The CDR3 DNA follows: TGTGCCAGCACCATGGGACTTTTTAACACTGAAGCTTTCTTT. Protein: CASTMGLFNTEAFF. This rearrangement joins TRBV9 to TRBJ1-1; possible D gene TRBD1, 5 bases. The germline V and J ends were trimmed by 6 bases and 2 bases, with 14 bases remaining between them. The CDR3 has 14 amino acids. Per germline, CDR1 SGDLS and CDR2 YYNGEE.

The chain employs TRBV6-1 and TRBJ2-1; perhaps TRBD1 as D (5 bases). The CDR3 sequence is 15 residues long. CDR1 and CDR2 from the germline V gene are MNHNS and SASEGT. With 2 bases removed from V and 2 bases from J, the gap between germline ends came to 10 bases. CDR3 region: CASSERGTTYNEQFF. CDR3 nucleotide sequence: TGTGCCAGCAGTGAAAGGGGAACCACCTACAATGAGCAGTTCTTC.

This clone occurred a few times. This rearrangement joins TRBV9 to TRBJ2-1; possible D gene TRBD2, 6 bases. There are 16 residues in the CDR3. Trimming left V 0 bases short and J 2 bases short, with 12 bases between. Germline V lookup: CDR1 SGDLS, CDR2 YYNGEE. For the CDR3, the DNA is TGTGCCAGCAGCGTAGGCTTGGACTATCCCTACAATGAGCAGTTCTTC. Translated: CASSVGLDYPYNEQFF.

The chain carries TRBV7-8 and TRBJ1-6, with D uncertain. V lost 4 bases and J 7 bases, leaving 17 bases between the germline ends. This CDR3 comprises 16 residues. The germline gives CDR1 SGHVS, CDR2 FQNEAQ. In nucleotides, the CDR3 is TGTGCCAGCAGCTCACAAGCGGTCCCGAAAAATTCACCCCTCCACTTT. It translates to CASSSQAVPKNSPLHF.

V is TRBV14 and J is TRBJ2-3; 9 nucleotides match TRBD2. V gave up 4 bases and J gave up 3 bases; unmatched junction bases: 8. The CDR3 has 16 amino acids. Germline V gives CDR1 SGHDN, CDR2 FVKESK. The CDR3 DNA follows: TGTGCCAGCAGCCTCCGGGGGCTAGCGGGAACAGATACGCAGTATTTT. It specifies CASSLRGLAGTDTQYF. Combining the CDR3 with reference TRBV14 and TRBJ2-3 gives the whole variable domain EAGVTQFPSHSVIEKGQTVTLRCDPISGHDNLYWYRRVMGKEIKFLLHFVKESKQDESGMPNNRFLAERTGGTYSTLKVQPAELEDSGVYFCASSLRGLAGTDTQYFGPGTRLTVL.

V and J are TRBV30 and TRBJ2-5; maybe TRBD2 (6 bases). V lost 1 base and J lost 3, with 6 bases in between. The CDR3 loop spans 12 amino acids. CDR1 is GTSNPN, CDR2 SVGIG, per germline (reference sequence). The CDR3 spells CAWSGGEETQYF. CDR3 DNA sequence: TGTGCCTGGAGTGGGGGGGAAGAGACCCAGTACTTC.

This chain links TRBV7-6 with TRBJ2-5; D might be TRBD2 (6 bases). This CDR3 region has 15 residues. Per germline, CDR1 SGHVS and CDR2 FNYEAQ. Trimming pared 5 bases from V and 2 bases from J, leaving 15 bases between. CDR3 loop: CASSGASELQETQYF. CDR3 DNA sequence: TGTGCCAGCAGCGGGGCTAGCGAGCTACAAGAGACCCAGTACTTC.

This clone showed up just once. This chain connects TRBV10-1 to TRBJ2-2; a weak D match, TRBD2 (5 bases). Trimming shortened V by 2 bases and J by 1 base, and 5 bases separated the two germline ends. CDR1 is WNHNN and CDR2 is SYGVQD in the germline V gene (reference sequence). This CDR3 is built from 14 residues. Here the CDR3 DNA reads TGCGCCAGCAGTGAGAGCGGGAACACCGGGGAGCTGTTTTTT. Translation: CASSESGNTGELFF.

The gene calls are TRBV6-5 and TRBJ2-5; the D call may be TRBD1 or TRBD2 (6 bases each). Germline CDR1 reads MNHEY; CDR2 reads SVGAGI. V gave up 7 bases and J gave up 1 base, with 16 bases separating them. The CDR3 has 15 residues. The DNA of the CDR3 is TGTGCCAGCATGATCGGGGGCACTGCCCAAGAGACCCAGTACTTC. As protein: CASMIGGTAQETQYF.

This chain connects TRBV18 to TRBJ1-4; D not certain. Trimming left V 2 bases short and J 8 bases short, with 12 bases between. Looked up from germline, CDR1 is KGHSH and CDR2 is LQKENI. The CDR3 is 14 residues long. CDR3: CASSPFQEKEKLFF. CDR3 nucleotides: TGTGCCAGCTCACCATTCCAGGAAAAGGAAAAACTGTTTTTT.

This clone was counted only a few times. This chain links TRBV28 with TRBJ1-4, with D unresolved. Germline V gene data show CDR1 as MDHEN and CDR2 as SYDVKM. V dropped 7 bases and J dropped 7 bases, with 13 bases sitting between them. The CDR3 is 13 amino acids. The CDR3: CASNGRVGEKLFF. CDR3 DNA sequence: TGTGCCAGCAATGGGAGGGTAGGTGAAAAACTGTTTTTT.

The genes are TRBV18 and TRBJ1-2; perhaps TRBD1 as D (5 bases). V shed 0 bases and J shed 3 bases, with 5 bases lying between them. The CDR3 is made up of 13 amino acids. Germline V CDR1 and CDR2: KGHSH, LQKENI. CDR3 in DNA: TGTGCCAGCTCACCACCGGGACACTATGGCTACACCTTC. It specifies CASSPPGHYGYTF.

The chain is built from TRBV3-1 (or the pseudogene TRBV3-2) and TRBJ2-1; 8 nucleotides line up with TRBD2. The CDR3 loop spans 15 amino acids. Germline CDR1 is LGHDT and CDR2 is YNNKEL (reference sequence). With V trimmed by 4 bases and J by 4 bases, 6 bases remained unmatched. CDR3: CASSRGGQTYNEQFF. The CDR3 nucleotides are TGTGCCAGCAGCCGCGGGGGGCAGACTTACAATGAGCAGTTCTTC.

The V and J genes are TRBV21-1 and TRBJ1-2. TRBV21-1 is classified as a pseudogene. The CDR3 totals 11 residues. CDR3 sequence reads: CASSRDHGYTF. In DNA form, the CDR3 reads TGTGCCAGCAGCAGGGACCATGGCTACACCTTC.

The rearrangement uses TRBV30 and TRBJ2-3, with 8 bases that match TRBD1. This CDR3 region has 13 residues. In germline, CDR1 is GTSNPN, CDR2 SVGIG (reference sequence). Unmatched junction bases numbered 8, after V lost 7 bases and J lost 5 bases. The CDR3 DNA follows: TGTGCCTACGCCGGACAGGGAGGAGATACGCAGTATTTT. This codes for CAYAGQGGDTQYF. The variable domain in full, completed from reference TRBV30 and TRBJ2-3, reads SQTIHQWPATLVQPVGSPLSLECTVEGTSNPNLYWYRQAAGRGLQLLFYSVGIGQISSEVPQNLSASRPQDRQFILSSKKLLLSDSGFYLCAYAGQGGDTQYFGPGTRLTVL.

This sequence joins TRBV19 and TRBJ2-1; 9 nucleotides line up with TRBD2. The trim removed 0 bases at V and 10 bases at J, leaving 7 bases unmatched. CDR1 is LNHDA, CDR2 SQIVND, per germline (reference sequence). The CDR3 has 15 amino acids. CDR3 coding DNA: TGTGCCAGTAGTATAGATATCCTAGCGGGGCGAGAGCAGTTCTTC. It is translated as CASSIDILAGREQFF.

DNA of the CDR3: TGTGCCAGCAGTGAAGCTGGGCGACCCAACTATGGCTACACCTTC. The encoded protein is CASSEAGRPNYGYTF. The gene calls are TRBV2 and TRBJ1-2; D gene ambiguous. CDR1 is SNHLY and CDR2 is FYNNEI in the germline V gene. CDR3 length: 15 residues. Trimming took off 0 bases at V and 2 bases at J, with 10 bases between the two ends.

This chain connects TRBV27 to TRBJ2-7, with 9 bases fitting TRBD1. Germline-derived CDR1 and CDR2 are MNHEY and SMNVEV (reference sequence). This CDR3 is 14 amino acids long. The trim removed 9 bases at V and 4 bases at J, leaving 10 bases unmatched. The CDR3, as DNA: TGTGCCAGTCGGACCCGAGGACAGGGGTACGAGCAGTACTTC. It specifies CASRTRGQGYEQYF.